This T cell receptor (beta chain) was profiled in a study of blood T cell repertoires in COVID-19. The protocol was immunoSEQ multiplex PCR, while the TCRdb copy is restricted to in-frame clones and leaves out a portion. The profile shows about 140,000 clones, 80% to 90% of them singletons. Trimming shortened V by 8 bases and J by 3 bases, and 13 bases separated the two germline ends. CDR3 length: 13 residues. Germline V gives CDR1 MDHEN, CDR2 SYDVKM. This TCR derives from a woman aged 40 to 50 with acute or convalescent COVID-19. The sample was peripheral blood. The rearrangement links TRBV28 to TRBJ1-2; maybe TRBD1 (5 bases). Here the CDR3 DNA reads TGTGCCAGCCTCGACAGCCGAGACTATGGCTACACCTTC. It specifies CASLDSRDYGYTF.